Following are 6 T cell receptor beta chains from one sample sequenced in a study of cytomegalovirus exposure and HLA in healthy donors. PCR used 60 Vbeta primers and 13 Jbeta primers. Profiled with immunoSEQ multiplex PCR; TCRdb holds only in-frame clones, not every one. With approximately 82,000 clones in the sample, the ten largest clones hold approximately 1.5%. Sequenced input: PBMCs. All receptors come from an older woman in good health and CMV-seronegative.

This sequence joins TRBV18 and TRBJ1-1; D is possibly TRBD1 (6 bases). The CDR3 has 15 amino acids. V was trimmed by 3 bases and J by 0 bases, leaving 11 bases between them. From germline, CDR1 is KGHSH and CDR2 LQKENI. CDR3 sequence reads: CASSPRTDLNTEAFF. In nucleotides, the CDR3 is TGTGCCAGCTCACCCCGGACAGATTTGAACACTGAAGCTTTCTTT.

J is TRBJ1-2 and V is TRBV5-1; no clear D gene. This CDR3 contains 15 residues. In germline, CDR1 is SGHRS, CDR2 YFSETQ. The V end lost 0 bases, the J end lost 3 bases, and 12 bases lay between the germline ends. Here the CDR3 reads CASSLGLTYDYGYTF. Written as DNA, the CDR3 is TGCGCCAGCAGCTTGGGGCTGACATATGACTATGGCTACACCTTC.

The chain combines TRBV29-1 with TRBJ2-2; TRBD2 is a possible D gene (6 bases). This CDR3 has 14 amino acids. Germline V gene sequence: CDR1 SQVTM, CDR2 ANQGSEA. Trimming stripped 7 bases from V and 1 base from J, with 13 bases between. The CDR3 spells CSALMGGNTGELFF. As DNA, the CDR3 is TGCAGCGCCTTGATGGGGGGGAACACCGGGGAGCTGTTTTTT.

The chain employs TRBV12-2 and TRBJ2-7; TRBD1 is the table's D call, not checked against the DNA. TRBV12-2 is tagged as a pseudogene. This CDR3 comprises 19 residues. The CDR3 here is CASRLALRSIGTGPHEQYF. DNA for the CDR3: TGTGCAAGTCGCTTAGCGCTCCGATCCATCGGGACAGGGCCCCACGAGCAGTACTTC.

V is TRBV30 and J is TRBJ2-1, with 12 bases matching TRBD2. Unmatched junction bases numbered 24, after V lost 3 bases and J lost 12 bases. CDR3 length: 19 residues. CDR1 is GTSNPN, CDR2 SVGIG, per germline (reference sequence). Here the CDR3 reads CAWRARSLAGGPPRSGQFF. The CDR3 region has the DNA TGTGCCTGGAGAGCCCGGTCGCTAGCGGGAGGGCCCCCCCGGTCTGGGCAGTTCTTC. Combining the CDR3 with reference TRBV30 and TRBJ2-1 gives the whole variable domain SQTIHQWPATLVQPVGSPLSLECTVEGTSNPNLYWYRQAAGRGLQLLFYSVGIGQISSEVPQNLSASRPQDRQFILSSKKLLLSDSGFYLCAWRARSLAGGPPRSGQFFGPGTRLTVL.

The V and J genes are TRBV28 and TRBJ1-2; weak D call: TRBD1 (6 bases). The CDR3 length is 15 residues. Per germline, CDR1 MDHEN and CDR2 SYDVKM. The CDR3 here is CALQGLGDRGYGYTF. CDR3 in DNA: TGTGCTCTGCAGGGGCTCGGAGATAGAGGCTATGGCTACACCTTC.